This TCR beta chain originates from a study of T-cell reconstitution after alpha-beta-depleted transplantation in children. Germline V gene sequence: CDR1 SEHNR, CDR2 FQNEAQ (reference sequence). The trim removed 3 bases at V and 9 bases at J, leaving 1 base unmatched. The CDR3 loop spans 11 amino acids. Library preparation (for TCRbeta) was performed with unique molecular identifiers. Using its own MiXCR run on the PCR reads, TCRdb lists one record per CDR3 protein. The sample includes about 360,000 distinct CDR3 sequences, about 14% of them seen just once. In this sample, this clonotype turned up a few times.

The chain couples TRBV7-9 to TRBJ1-1; 7 positions match TRBD1. This clonotype was obtained from a human donor who donated a stem cell graft to a child with Fanconi anemia. The material was PBMCs, obtained from the stem cell graft. CDR3 protein: CASSLGQQAFF. The CDR3, as DNA: TGTGCCAGCAGCTTGGGACAGCAAGCTTTCTTT.